This paragraph reports one T cell receptor beta chain. This clone turned up a few times. Its antigen is still unknown. Per-base qualities were not stored, and no clone one base away is much larger. The entry originates in a study of glioma-infiltrating T cells after dendritic cell vaccination (dated by TCRdb to the mid-2010s). Some background on the complete study: A cohort of roughly 15 glioblastoma patients from Phase I and II dendritic cell vaccination trials was included, of whom 9 were newly diagnosed and 6 had recurrent disease. The vaccine was prepared from monocyte-derived dendritic cells that were cultured for 6 to 7 days with IL-4 and GM-CSF and then pulsed overnight with autologous tumor lysate. Patients received three intradermal dendritic cell vaccine injections at biweekly intervals in the arm below the axilla. Between 2003 and 2012, patients were given autologous tumor lysate-pulsed dendritic cell vaccination. Survival after dendritic cell vaccination was correlated with TCR sequencing metrics, such as TIL content and the overlap between tumor and blood repertoires. In glioblastoma patients vaccinated with dendritic cells, deep sequencing of TCR beta CDR3 regions served to measure tumor-infiltrating lymphocyte content and to compare repertoires between tumor and blood. Overall results and qualifications from the work: The TCR overlap response model with three groups was called speculative and said to need prospective validation. The cohort was small and heterogeneous, with few patients having full blood and tumor sets and even fewer initial-recurrent tumor pairs. After dendritic cell vaccination, a higher estimated pretreatment TIL content predicted longer time to progression and overall survival. No direct relationship between TCR clonality and survival was found, suggesting a diverse polyclonal response may matter.

In light of the paper, this sample's time point label describes: after dendritic cell vaccination, including at tumor progression/relapse. Patients were selected for having adequate residual fresh-frozen tumor tissue and more than two years of available survival data. Molecular status otherwise varied across the glioblastoma patients, but none of them carried an isocitrate dehydrogenase mutation. PBMC were collected before vaccination, two weeks after the third vaccination, and at tumor progression when it occurred. The Qiagen DNeasy Blood extraction Kit was used to extract genomic DNA. TCRB CDR3 regions were amplified from about 2 ug genomic DNA, or all available DNA if less, using the immunoSEQ assay. The multiplex PCR relied on 60 forward primers for TCR V beta segments and 13 reverse primers for J beta segments. To estimate reads per starting template, synthetic control templates were spiked into each sample at limiting dilution. The Illumina HiSeq System generated sequencing reads of 87 bp. As for how the authors treated the data: To remove PCR and sequencing errors, closely related sequences were merged with a nearest neighbor algorithm. TCR overlap was defined as the percentage of unique tumor TCR beta sequences that were also found in the peripheral blood of the same patient. TCRdb took this table from immuneACCESS and kept in-frame rearrangements with V and J called. Such tables lack part of the clones; where checked against another copy, unresolved V genes explain under half of the gap, and the rest is unexplained. V and J calls and clone size are those listed in that table; D and trimming were worked out from the DNA. The sample table holds 100,000 to 120,000 clones, of which around 87% were seen once. The ten biggest clones cover 2.5% to 3% of the sample.

Measured from the cysteine to the phenylalanine, the CDR3 is 16 residues long. The only DNA kept is the CDR3, 48 bases in frame from the first base. CDR1 and CDR2 are drawn from the germline V gene: MNHNS, SASEGT. V sheds 2 bases and J sheds 0 bases, leaving 11 bases between their ends. The source was blood, collected after dendritic cell vaccination. The sequence was obtained from a human donor with glioblastoma. The chain links TRBV6-1 with TRBJ2-4; a tentative D match to TRBD1 spans 6 bases. The CDR3 sequence is CASSESPTGAKNIQYF. The DNA reads TGTGCCAGCAGTGAATCCCCGACAGGAGCCAAAAACATTCAGTACTTC.